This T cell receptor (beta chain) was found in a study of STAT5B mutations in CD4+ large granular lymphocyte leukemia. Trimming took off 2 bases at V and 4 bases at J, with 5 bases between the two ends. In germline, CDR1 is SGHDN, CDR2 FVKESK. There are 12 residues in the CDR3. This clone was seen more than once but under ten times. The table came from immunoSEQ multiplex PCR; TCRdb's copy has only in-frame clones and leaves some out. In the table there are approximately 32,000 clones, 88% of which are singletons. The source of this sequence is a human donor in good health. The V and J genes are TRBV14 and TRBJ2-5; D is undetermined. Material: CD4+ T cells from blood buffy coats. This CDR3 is CASSQMRETQYF. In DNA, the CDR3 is TGTGCCAGCAGCCAAATGAGAGAGACCCAGTACTTC.